This TCR beta chain was recovered during a study of cytomegalovirus exposure and HLA in healthy donors. Study-wide background: The approximately 120 validation repertoires were produced on the same platform as the roughly 660 repertoires of the first cohort. This was reported in a later analysis. Study-level points and caveats: There were 150 to 200 TCR beta chains listed as cytomegalovirus-associated.

Of note for this clone: Its antigen is undetermined.

CDR1 and CDR2 from the germline V gene are MDHEN and SYDVKM. There are 15 residues in the CDR3. V trimming: 4 bases; J trimming: 4 bases; junction bases outside the gene matches: 9. TCRdb keeps only in-frame clones here, not all; method: immunoSEQ multiplex PCR. The sample consists of a few hundred thousand clones, 90% to 95% of them appearing once. The rearrangement joins TRBV28 to TRBJ2-7; 8 nucleotides match TRBD2. The sample taken for sequencing was PBMCs. This clonotype was sampled from a woman aged 18-29 years in good health and CMV-seronegative. For the CDR3, the DNA is TGTGCCAGCAGTTCCCCAGCGGGAGAGGCGTACGAGCAGTACTTC. Translation: CASSSPAGEAYEQYF.